This T cell receptor beta chain was sequenced for a study of cytomegalovirus exposure and HLA in healthy donors. Notes on the study in general: The study flagged 150 to 200 TCR beta chains as cytomegalovirus-associated. There were a few CMV-associated chains whose specificity for CMV antigens was confirmed in vitro. Reports indicated that the classifier achieved high specificity and sensitivity in diagnosing cytomegalovirus status.

This CDR3 contains 15 residues. The V gene lost 2 bases and the J gene lost 3 bases, with 13 bases spanning the gap. Germline CDR1 reads MNHNY; CDR2 reads SVGAGI (reference sequence). As regards this clone: The antigen is unknown.

Repertoires were generated with immunoSEQ multiplex PCR, while TCRdb's copy carries only in-frame clones and drops some. The table has 100,000 to 150,000 clones, roughly 95% seen once. The V gene is TRBV6-6, the J gene TRBJ1-1, with no clear D. Material for sequencing was PBMCs. The receptor was derived from a man between 18 and 29 years old in good health and CMV-seronegative. CDR3: CASSYPRPGDTEAFF. The CDR3 DNA reads as TGTGCCAGCAGTTACCCCAGACCCGGGGACACTGAAGCTTTCTTT.